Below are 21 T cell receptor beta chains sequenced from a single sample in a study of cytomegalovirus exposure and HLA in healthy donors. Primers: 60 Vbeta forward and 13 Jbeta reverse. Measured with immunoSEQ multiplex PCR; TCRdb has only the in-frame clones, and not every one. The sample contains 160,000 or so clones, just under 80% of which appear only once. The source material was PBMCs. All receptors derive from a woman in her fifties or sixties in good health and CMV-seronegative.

This CDR3 reads CASSLFGRVDSPLHF. CDR3 nucleotides: TGTGCCAGCAGTTTATTTGGCAGGGTGGATTCACCCCTCCACTTT. This chain uses TRBV28 with TRBJ1-6; D is perhaps TRBD1 (5 bases). Between the trimmed V and J ends, which lost 1 base and 8 bases, there was a span of 12 bases. This CDR3 contains 15 residues. CDR1 and CDR2 (germline): MDHEN, SYDVKM.

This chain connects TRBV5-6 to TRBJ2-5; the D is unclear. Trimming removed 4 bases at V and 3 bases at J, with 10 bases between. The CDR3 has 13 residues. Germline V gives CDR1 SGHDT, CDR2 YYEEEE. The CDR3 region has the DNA TGTGCCAGCAGCCCACAGAACGAAGAGACCCAGTACTTC. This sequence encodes CASSPQNEETQYF.

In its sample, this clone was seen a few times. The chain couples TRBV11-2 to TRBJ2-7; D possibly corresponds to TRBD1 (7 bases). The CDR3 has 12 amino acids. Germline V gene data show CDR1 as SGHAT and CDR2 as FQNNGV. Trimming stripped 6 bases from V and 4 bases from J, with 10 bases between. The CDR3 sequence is CASSPGGYEQYF. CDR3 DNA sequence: TGTGCCAGCAGTCCAGGGGGGTACGAGCAGTACTTC.

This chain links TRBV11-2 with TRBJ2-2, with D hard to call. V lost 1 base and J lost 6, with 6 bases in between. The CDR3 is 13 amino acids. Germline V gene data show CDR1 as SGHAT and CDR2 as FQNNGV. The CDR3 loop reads CASSLVRAGELFF. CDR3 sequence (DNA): TGTGCCAGCAGCTTAGTTCGGGCCGGGGAGCTGTTTTTT. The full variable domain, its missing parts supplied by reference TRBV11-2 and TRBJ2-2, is EAGVAQSPRYKIIEKRQSVAFWCNPISGHATLYWYQQILGQGPKLLIQFQNNGVVDDSQLPKDRFSAERLKGVDSTLKIQPAKLEDSAVYLCASSLVRAGELFFGEGSRLTVL.

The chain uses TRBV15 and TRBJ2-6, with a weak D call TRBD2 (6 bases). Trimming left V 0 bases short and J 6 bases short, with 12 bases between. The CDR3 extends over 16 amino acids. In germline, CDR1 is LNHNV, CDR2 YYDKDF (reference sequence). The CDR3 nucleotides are TGTGCCACCAGCAGAGATTTTGGACTACAGGCCAACGTCCTGACTTTC. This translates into CATSRDFGLQANVLTF.

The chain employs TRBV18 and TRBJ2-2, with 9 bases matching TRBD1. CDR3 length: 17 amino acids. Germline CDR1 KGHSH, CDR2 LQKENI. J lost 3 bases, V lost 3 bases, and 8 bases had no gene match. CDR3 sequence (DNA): TGTGCCAGCTCACCCTTCGCACAGGGGGCGGACACCGGGGAGCTGTTTTTT. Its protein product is CASSPFAQGADTGELFF.

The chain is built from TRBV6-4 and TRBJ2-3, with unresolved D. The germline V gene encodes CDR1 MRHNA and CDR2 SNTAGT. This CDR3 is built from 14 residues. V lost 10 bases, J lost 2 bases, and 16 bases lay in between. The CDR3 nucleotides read TGTGCCACCCGAACAGACATTTCCACAGATACGCAGTATTTT. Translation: CATRTDISTDTQYF.

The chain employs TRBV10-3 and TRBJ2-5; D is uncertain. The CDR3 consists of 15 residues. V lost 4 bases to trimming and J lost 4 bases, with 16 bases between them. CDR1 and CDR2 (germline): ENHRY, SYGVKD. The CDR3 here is CAISGATGSTETQYF. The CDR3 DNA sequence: TGTGCCATCAGTGGAGCAACGGGTAGCACAGAGACCCAGTACTTC.

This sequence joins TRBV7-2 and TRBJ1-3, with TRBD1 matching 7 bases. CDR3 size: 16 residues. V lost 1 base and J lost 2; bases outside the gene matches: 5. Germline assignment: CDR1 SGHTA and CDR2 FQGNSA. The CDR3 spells CASSLGGQSAGNTIYF. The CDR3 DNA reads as TGTGCCAGCAGCTTAGGGGGACAGTCGGCTGGAAACACCATATATTTT. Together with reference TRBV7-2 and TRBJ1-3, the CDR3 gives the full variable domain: GAGVSQSPSNKVTEKGKDVELRCDPISGHTALYWYRQSLGQGLEFLIYFQGNSAPDKSGLPSDRFSAERTGGSVSTLTIQRTQQEDSAVYLCASSLGGQSAGNTIYFGEGSWLTVV.

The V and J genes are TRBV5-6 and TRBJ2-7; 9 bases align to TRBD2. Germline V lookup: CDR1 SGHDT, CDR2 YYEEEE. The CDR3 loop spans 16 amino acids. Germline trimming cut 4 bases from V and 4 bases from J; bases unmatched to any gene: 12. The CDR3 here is CASSLPRGGFGYEQYF. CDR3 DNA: TGTGCCAGCAGCCTCCCGCGGGGGGGATTTGGGTACGAGCAGTACTTC.

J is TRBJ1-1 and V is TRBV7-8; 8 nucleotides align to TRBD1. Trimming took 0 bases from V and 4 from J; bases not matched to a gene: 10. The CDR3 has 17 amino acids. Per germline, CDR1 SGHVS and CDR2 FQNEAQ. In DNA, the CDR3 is TGTGCCAGCAGCTTAGCATTGGACAGGGAGGAGATCACTGAAGCTTTCTTT. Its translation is CASSLALDREEITEAFF.

CDR3 sequence reads: CASSQDRRGEQFF. The CDR3 bases are TGCGCCAGCAGCCAAGATAGGCGGGGTGAGCAGTTCTTC. This rearrangement joins TRBV4-3 to TRBJ2-1; tentative D call: TRBD2 (6 bases). V lost 0 bases and J 9 bases, leaving 9 bases between the germline ends. Per germline, CDR1 LGHNA and CDR2 YSLEER. This CDR3 spans 13 amino acids.

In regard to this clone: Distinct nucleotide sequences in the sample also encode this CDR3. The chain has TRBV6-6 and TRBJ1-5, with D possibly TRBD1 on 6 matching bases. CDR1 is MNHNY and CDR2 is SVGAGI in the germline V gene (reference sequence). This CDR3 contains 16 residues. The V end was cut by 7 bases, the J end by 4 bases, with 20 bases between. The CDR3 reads CASTNGTTWGNQPQHF. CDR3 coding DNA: TGTGCCAGCACCAACGGGACAACGTGGGGGAATCAGCCCCAGCATTTT.

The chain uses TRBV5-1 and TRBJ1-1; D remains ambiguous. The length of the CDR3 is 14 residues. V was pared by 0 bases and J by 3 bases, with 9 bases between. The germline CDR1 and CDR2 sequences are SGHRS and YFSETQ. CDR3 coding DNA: TGCGCCAGCAGCTTGGAGCAACTCCACACTGAAGCTTTCTTT. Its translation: CASSLEQLHTEAFF.

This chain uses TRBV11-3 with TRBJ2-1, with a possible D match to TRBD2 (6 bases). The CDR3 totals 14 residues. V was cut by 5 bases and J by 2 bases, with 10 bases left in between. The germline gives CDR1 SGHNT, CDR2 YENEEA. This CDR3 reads CASSGGFPYNEQFF. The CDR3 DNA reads TGTGCCAGCAGCGGGGGGTTCCCCTACAATGAGCAGTTCTTC. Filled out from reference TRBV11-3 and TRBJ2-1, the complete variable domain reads EAGVVQSPRYKIIEKKQPVAFWCNPISGHNTLYWYLQNLGQGPELLIRYENEEAVDDSQLPKDRFSAERLKGVDSTLKIQPAELGDSAVYLCASSGGFPYNEQFFGPGTRLTVL.

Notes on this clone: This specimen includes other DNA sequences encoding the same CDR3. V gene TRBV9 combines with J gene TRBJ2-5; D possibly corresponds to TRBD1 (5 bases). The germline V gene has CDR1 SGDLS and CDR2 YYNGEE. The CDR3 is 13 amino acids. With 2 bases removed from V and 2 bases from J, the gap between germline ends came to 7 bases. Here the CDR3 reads CASSVQGQETQYF. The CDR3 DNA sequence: TGTGCCAGCAGCGTCCAGGGACAAGAGACCCAGTACTTC.

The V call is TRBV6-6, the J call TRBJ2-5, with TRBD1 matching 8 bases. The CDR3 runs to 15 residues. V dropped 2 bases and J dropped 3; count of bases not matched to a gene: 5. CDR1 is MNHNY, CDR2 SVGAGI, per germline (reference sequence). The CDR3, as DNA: TGTGCCAGCAGTTACCCAGGACAGGGTGAAGAGACCCAGTACTTC. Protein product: CASSYPGQGEETQYF.

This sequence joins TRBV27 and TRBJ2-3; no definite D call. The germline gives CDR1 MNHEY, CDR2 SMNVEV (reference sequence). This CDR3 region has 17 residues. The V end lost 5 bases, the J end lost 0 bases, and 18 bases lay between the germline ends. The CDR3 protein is CASSARTYPSSTDTQYF. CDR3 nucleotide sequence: TGTGCCAGCAGTGCGCGCACCTACCCTTCTAGCACAGATACGCAGTATTTT.

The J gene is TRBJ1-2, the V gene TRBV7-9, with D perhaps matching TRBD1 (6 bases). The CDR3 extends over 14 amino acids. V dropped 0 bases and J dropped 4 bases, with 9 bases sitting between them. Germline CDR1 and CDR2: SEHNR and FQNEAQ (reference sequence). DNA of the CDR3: TGTGCCAGCAGCTTAGCGGGGGGGCCCTATGGCTACACCTTC. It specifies CASSLAGGPYGYTF.

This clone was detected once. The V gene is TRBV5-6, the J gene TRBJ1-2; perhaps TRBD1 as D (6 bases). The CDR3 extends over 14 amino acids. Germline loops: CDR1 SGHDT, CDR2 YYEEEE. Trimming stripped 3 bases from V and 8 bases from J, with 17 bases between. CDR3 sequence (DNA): TGTGCCAGCAGCTCCCCTTCGGCAGGGGTCGGCTACACCTTC. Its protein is CASSSPSAGVGYTF.

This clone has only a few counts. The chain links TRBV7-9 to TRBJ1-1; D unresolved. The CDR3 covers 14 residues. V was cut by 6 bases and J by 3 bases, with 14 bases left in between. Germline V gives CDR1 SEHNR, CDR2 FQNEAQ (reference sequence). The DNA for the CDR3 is TGTGCCAGCAGTGACACAATCGGCTACACTGAAGCTTTCTTT. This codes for CASSDTIGYTEAFF.